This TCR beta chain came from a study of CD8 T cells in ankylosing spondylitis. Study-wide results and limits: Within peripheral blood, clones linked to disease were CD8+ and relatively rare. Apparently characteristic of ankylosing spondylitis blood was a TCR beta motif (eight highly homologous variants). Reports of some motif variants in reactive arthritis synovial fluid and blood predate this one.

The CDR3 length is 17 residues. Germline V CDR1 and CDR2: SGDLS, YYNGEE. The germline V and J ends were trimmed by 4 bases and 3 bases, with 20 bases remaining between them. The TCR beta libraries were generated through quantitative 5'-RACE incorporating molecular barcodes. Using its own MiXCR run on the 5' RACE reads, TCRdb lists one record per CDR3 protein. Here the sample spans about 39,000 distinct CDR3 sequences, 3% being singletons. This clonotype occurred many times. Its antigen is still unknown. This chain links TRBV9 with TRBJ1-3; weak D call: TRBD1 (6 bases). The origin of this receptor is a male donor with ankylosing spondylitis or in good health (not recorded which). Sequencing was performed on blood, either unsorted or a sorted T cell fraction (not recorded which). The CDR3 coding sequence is TGTGCCAGCAGCTTCCCACCGACAGGTGCGGGTGGAAACACCATATATTTT. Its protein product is CASSFPPTGAGGNTIYF.